The table lists the clone carrying this T cell receptor (beta chain) with a few counts. The record originates from a study of cytomegalovirus exposure and HLA in healthy donors. The PCR was carried out with 60 Vbeta primers and 13 Jbeta primers. Profiled with immunoSEQ multiplex PCR; TCRdb holds only in-frame clones, not every one. The sample comprises 60,000 to 70,000 clones, about 61% of which are singletons, and 3% rests with the top ten. The V end lost 5 bases, the J end lost 4 bases, and 15 bases lay between the germline ends. The CDR3 is 15 amino acids. Germline CDR1 MNHNY, CDR2 SVGAGI (reference sequence).

The sample comprised PBMCs. This TCR came from a woman aged 45-60 years in good health and CMV-seronegative. The chain has TRBV6-6 and TRBJ1-3; weak D call: TRBD1 (5 bases). Written as DNA, the CDR3 is TGTGCCAGCAGTCCCCAGGGTAACGCGGGAAACACCATATATTTT. This codes for CASSPQGNAGNTIYF.